The text below deals with one T cell receptor beta chain. This specimen comes from a study of type 1 regulatory T cells. Across the whole study: An in vitro protocol generated T-allo10, a Tr1-enriched, alloantigen-specific CD4 T cell product.

One entry per CDR3 protein, called by TCRdb with MiXCR from the reads. The sample records 90,000 to 100,000 distinct CDR3 sequences, roughly 31% being singletons. The CDR3 has 13 residues. V was clipped by 5 bases and J by 4 bases, with 11 bases between them. The germline gives CDR1 LNHDA, CDR2 SQIVND (reference sequence). The source material was CD4+ T cells, either the whole sample or a sorted fraction (not recorded which). The V and J genes are TRBV19 and TRBJ1-1; no clear D. The TCR originated in a human donor in good health. CDR3 DNA: TGTGCCAGTAGTGGTCAGATCGGCACTGAAGCTTTCTTT. As protein: CASSGQIGTEAFF.